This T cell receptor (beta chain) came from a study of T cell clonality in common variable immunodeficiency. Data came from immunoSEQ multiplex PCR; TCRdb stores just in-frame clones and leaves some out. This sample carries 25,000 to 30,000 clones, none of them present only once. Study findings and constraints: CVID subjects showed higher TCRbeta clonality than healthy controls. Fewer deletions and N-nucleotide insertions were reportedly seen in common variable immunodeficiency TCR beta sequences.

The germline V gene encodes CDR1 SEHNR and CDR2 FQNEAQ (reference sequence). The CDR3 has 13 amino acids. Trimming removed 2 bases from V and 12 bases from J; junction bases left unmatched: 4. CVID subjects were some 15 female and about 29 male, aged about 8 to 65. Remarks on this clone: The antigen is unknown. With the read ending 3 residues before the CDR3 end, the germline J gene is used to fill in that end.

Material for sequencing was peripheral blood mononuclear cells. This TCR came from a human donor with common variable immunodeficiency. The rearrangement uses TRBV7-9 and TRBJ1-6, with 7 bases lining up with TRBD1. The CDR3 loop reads CASSLRQGEPLHF. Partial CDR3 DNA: TGTGCCAGCAGCTTAAGACAGGGAGAACCC.